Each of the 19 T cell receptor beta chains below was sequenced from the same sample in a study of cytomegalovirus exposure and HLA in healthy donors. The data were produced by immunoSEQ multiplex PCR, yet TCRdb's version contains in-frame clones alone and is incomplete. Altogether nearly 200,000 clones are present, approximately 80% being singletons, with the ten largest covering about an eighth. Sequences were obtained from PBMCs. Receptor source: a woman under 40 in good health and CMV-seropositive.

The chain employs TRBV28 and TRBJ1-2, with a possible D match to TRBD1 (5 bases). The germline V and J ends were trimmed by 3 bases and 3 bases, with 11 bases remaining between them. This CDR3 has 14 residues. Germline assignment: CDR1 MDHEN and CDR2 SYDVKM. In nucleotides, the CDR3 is TGTGCCAGCAGTTTTACGCGGGGGGACTATGGCTACACCTTC. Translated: CASSFTRGDYGYTF.

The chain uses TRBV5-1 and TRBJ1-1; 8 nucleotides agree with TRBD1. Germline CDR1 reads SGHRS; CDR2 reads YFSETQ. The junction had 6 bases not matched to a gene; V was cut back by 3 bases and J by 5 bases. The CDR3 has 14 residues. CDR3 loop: CASSSQGARTEAFF. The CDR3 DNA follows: TGCGCCAGCAGCTCTCAGGGGGCTCGGACTGAAGCTTTCTTT.

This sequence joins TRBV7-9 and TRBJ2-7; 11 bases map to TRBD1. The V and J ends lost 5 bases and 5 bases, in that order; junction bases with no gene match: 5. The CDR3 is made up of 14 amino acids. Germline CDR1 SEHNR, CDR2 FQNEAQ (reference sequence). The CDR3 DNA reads TGTGCCAGCAGCGTCGGACAGGGGGCCCACGAGCAGTACTTC. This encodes CASSVGQGAHEQYF.

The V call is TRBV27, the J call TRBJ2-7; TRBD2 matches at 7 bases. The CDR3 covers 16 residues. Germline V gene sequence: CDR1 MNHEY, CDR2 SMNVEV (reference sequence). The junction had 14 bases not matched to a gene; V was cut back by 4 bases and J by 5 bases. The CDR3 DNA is TGTGCCAGCAGTTCGACCCCAGGACGGGGGGTCAACGAGCAGTACTTC. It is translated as CASSSTPGRGVNEQYF.

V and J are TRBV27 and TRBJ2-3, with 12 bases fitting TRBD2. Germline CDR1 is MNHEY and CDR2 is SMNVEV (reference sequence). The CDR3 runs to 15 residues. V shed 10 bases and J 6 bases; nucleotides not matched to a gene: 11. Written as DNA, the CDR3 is TGTGCCACCCGACTAGCGGGAGATGGGGGGGATACGCAGTATTTT. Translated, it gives CATRLAGDGGDTQYF.

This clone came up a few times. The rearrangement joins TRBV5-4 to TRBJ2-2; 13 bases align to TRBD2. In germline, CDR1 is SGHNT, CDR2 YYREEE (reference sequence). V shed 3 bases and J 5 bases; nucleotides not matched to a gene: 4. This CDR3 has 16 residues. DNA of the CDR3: TGTGCCAGCAGCTACGGACTAGCGGGAGCTACCGGGGAGCTGTTTTTT. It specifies CASSYGLAGATGELFF.

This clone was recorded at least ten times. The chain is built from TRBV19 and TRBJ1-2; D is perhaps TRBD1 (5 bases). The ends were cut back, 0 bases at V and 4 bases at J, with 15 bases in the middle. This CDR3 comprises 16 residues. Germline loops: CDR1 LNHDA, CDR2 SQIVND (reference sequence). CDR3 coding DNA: TGTGCCAGTAGTATAGACCCCGGCAGGGCCGCCTATGGCTACACCTTC. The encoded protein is CASSIDPGRAAYGYTF.

The CDR3 loop is CASRTGSYNEQFF. The CDR3 DNA reads TGTGCCAGTAGGACGGGCTCCTACAATGAGCAGTTCTTC. The chain combines TRBV19 with TRBJ2-1; D gene unclear. Germline CDR1 is LNHDA and CDR2 is SQIVND (reference sequence). The CDR3 is 13 residues long. With 6 bases removed from V and 0 bases from J, the gap between germline ends came to 6 bases.

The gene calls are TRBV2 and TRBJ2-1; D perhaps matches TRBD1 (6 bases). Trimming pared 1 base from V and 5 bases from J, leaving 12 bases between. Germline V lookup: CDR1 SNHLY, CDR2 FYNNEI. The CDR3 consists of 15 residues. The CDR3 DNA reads TGTGCCAGCAGTGAAGGAACAGGGTTTGACAATGAGCAGTTCTTC. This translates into CASSEGTGFDNEQFF.

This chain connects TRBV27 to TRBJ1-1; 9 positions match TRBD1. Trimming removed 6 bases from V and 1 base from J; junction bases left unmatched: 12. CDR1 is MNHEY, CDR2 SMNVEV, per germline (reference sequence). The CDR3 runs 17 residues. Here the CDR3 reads CASRNDRGILRNTEAFF. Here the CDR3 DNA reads TGTGCCAGCAGAAACGACAGGGGGATCTTACGGAACACTGAAGCTTTCTTT.

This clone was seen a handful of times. CDR3 amino acids: CASSGSGGTNEKLFF. The CDR3 DNA follows: TGTGCCAGCAGTGGATCAGGGGGAACAAATGAAAAACTGTTTTTT. The chain couples TRBV28 to TRBJ1-4; 7 bases agree with TRBD1. The germline V gene has CDR1 MDHEN and CDR2 SYDVKM. This CDR3 is built from 15 residues. V shed 5 bases and J 5 bases; nucleotides not matched to a gene: 8.

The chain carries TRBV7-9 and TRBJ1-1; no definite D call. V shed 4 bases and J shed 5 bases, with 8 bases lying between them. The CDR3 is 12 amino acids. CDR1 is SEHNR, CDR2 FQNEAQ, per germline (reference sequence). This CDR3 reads CASSYRETEAFF. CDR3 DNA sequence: TGTGCCAGCAGCTATAGGGAGACTGAAGCTTTCTTT.

This chain's CDR3 is CASSLSLGGSGANVLTF. DNA for the CDR3: TGTGCCAGCAGTTTATCGTTGGGGGGGTCTGGGGCCAACGTCCTGACTTTC. The chain carries TRBV28 and TRBJ2-6; 7 bases agree with TRBD2. V was clipped by 1 base and J by 1 base; unmatched bases: 4. The CDR3 is 17 amino acids. Germline V lookup: CDR1 MDHEN, CDR2 SYDVKM. The whole variable domain, remainder taken from reference TRBV28 and TRBJ2-6, is DVKVTQSSRYLVKRTGEKVFLECVQDMDHENMFWYRQDPGLGLRLIYFSYDVKMKEKGDIPEGYSVSREKKERFSLILESASTNQTSMYLCASSLSLGGSGANVLTFGAGSRLTVL.

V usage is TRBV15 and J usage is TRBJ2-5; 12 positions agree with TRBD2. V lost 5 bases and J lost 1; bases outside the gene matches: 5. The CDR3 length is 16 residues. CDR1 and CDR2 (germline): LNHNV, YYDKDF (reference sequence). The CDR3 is CATSRLLAGGQETQYF. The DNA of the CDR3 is TGTGCCACCAGCCGACTACTAGCGGGAGGCCAAGAGACCCAGTACTTC.

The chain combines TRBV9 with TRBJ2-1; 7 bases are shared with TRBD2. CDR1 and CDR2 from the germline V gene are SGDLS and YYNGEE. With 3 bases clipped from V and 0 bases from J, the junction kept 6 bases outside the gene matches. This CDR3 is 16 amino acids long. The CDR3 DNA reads TGTGCCAGCAGCGGGGGGACTACGAGCTCCTACAATGAGCAGTTCTTC. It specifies CASSGGTTSSYNEQFF.

CDR3: CAIQTSGSYEQYF. The CDR3 nucleotides read TGTGCCATTCAGACTAGCGGCTCCTACGAGCAGTACTTC. The V and J genes are TRBV2 and TRBJ2-7; 9 nucleotides match TRBD2. CDR3 length equals 13 residues. Germline assignment: CDR1 SNHLY and CDR2 FYNNEI. Trimming cost V 10 bases and J 0 bases; bases outside gene matches: 4.

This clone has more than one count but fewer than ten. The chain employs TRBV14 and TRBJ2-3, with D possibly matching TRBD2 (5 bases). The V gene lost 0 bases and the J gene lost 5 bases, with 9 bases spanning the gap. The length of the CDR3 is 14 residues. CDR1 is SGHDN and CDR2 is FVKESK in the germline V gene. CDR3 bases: TGTGCCAGCAGCCAAGATCTGGCGGGAGATACGCAGTATTTT. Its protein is CASSQDLAGDTQYF.

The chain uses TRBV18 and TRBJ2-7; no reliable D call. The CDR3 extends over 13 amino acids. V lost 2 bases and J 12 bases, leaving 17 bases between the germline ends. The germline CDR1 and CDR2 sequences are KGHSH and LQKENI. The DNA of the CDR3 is TGTGCCAGCTCACCAGGGCAAGGCGAGCTACTGTACTTC. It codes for CASSPGQGELLYF.

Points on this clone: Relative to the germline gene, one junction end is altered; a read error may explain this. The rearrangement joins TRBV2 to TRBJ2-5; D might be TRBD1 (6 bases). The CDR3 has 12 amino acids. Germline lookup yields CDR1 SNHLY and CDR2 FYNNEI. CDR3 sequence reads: CASRDRQETQYF. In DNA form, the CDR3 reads TGTGCCAGCCGTGACAGGCAAGAGACCCAGTACTTC.